This entry features one TCR beta chain sequence. The antigen remains unidentified. This specimen belongs to a study of cytomegalovirus exposure and HLA in healthy donors. The study, taken as a whole, reports: Segments of the TCR beta V type were, in most cases, productive about 87% or about 30% of the time in an earlier analysis. HLA alleles showed associations with 16,951 TCR beta sequences in a later analysis, at a 0.05 false discovery rate.

A multiplex PCR was run with 60 Vbeta primers and 13 Jbeta primers. In the original analysis: The count from a later analysis was about 80 million unique TCR beta chains, 9 million to 12 million of them shared. Here immunoSEQ multiplex PCR was the method, and the copy in TCRdb shows in-frame clones only, minus some. V and J calls and clone size come straight from that table; D and trimming were deduced from the DNA. The sample has about 150,000 clones, 85% seen once. The CDR3 is 14 amino acids. V lost 3 bases to trimming and J lost 6 bases; unmatched junction nucleotides: 2. Looked up from germline, CDR1 is SGHNT and CDR2 is YENEEA.

The source material was PBMCs. The sequence was obtained from a woman aged 18-35 years in good health and CMV-seronegative. The chain links TRBV11-3 to TRBJ2-7, with 13 nucleotides matching TRBD2. CDR3 coding DNA: TGTGCCAGCAGCTTCGGACTAGCGGGAGCCGAGCAGTACTTC. As protein: CASSFGLAGAEQYF.